This entry concerns a single T cell receptor (beta chain). The antigen this receptor binds is unknown. No base qualities exist here, and no much larger clone lies one base off it. Libraries were constructed by the immunoSEQ multiplex PCR assay. The multiplex PCR relied on a mix of 60 forward primers for TCR Vbeta segments and 13 reverse primers for TCR Jbeta segments. The CDR3 region of rearranged TCR beta genes was amplified from genomic DNA with a multiplex PCR assay. The amplified TCR beta libraries were sequenced on the Illumina HiSeq System as 87-base-pair reads. In the original analysis: In a later analysis, roughly 80 million unique TCR beta chains were counted across the roughly 670 repertoires, and roughly 11 million of these chains were shared by at least two donors. To remove PCR and sequencing errors, raw reads were error-corrected and collapsed into unique sequences using a nearest-neighbor algorithm that merged closely related sequences. CDR3 sequences were aligned to IMGT reference sequences to assign V, D and J gene segments. For a sequence to be retained, a match of at least six nucleotides to both a V gene segment and a J gene segment was required. Rearrangements were classified as productive when the CDR3 lacked stop codons and remained in frame with V and J, and all other rearrangements were classified as non-productive. Following IMGT convention, CDR3 was defined as the stretch from the second conserved V-encoded cysteine up to the conserved J-encoded phenylalanine. The earlier analysis of 450 to 750 of the donors excluded any sequence lacking an unambiguous match to a single V gene segment. An earlier analysis of about 600 of the donors called V segments functional above 56.7% productive rearrangements and segregating when the between-donor standard deviation exceeded 5%. A statistical classification framework was built for diagnosing cytomegalovirus status from the catalog of TCR beta chain sequences. In a later analysis, TCR nucleotide sequences were compared against IMGT/GENE-DB human TR gene sequences so that V and J genes could be assigned. Using the TCRdist pipeline, a later analysis assigned CDR3 sequences along with most-parsimonious VDJ recombination scenarios. A later analysis defined each TCR beta chain by its CDR3 amino acid sequence plus V-gene family, and excluded reads lacking a unique V-gene family. As a way to deal with suspected cross-contamination and a sequencing artifact, a later analysis dropped approximately 590 nucleotide sequences that were highly shared and had low generation probability. A later analysis calculated a clonal expansion index for each public chain from normalized within-repertoire ranks of inferred template counts. Generation probabilities in a later analysis came from a VDJ recombination model fitted to out-of-frame rearrangements, and those results were checked against IGoR. A later analysis scored TCR-TCR, TCR-HLA and TCR-CMV co-occurrence with hypergeometric tests, applying a repertoire-size bias correction to TCR pairs. A later analysis estimated false discovery rates by permuting HLA or CMV assignments 20 times. In a later analysis, co-occurring TCRs were grouped using DBSCAN, with TCRdist sequence similarity added in when clustering inside HLA-allele-positive subsets. For co-occurrence clustering, repertoires with fewer than 30,000 or more than 120,000 public chains were excluded, along with roughly five repertoires with anomalous nucleotide sharing. TCRdb stores this immuneACCESS table with in-frame sequences only. Part of the clones is absent; in the studies checked, under half of the shortfall reflects unresolved V genes, and no reason is known for the rest. V, J and clone size derive from that table, while D and trimming were established from the DNA sequence. This sample holds 110,000 to 150,000 clones; around 70% were observed only once. The top ten constitute roughly 2% of the sample.

The data originate from a study of cytomegalovirus exposure and HLA in healthy donors (dated by TCRdb to 2016 to 2017). As for the study more broadly: In an earlier analysis of under 600 of the donors, approximately 260 Gb of sequence data and 90 million to 130 million unique TCR beta sequences from 150 million to 200 million T cells were reported. The genetic ancestry cluster associated with self-reported Caucasian donors included 81% of the roughly 390 genotyped donors. Among about 410 genotyped donors of the cohort, an average of about 240,000 unique TCR beta nucleotide sequences was sequenced per donor, of which about 19% were non-productive. Every discovery cohort repertoire had been produced on one sequencing platform. HLA typing included class I and class II loci at four-digit resolution. A separate validation cohort of 100 to 150 different subjects was used in addition to the roughly 700-subject first cohort. The number of donors typed differed by locus, with 629-630 for A, B, C, DRB1 and DQB1, roughly 520 for DQA1, 606 for DPA1, and over 400 for DPB1. Donor age, sex, ethnicity and CMV serostatus were collected together with the repertoire data. To study patterns of TCR occurrence, a later analysis re-analyzed previously published TCR beta repertoires from just over 650 donors and added high-resolution HLA genotyping. The aim of the study was to test whether cataloging public T cell receptors could identify signatures of past pathogen exposure. An earlier analysis of 587 of the donors used high-throughput TCR beta sequencing to judge whether each TCR beta V gene segment behaved as functional or pseudogenic. Using immunosequencing, the study profiled T cell repertoires from 500 to 800 subjects and related those repertoires to cytomegalovirus serostatus. To predict cytomegalovirus infection status, the study brought together high-throughput TCR immunosequencing, statistical association of individual TCRs with disease status, and machine learning. Genome-wide SNP genotypes for about 55% of the roughly 670 donors were used in a later genetic analysis, which treated that subset as a discovery cohort. Roughly 5 DR-DQ haplotypes were treated as single units for association and clustering because of strong linkage in the cohort. Rather than using new phenotypic data, the later analysis identified candidate immune exposures from TCR beta sequences and from how often those sequences occurred across donors. An early release that covered roughly 600 HLA-typed donors contained about 300 gigabases of sequencing data and tens of millions of unique TCR sequences. What the work shows at the level of the full study, not this receptor alone: In a later genetic analysis, fewer N-insertions in productive TCRs were reported among donors in an Asian-associated ancestry cluster than the 666-donor mean. Because HLA typing was unavailable for some donors at each locus, only the typed subset was used in association tests. Three of the identified cytomegalovirus-associated TCR beta chains were confirmed in vitro to be specific for cytomegalovirus antigens. In a later analysis, 15,000 to 20,000 TCR beta sequences were associated with specific HLA alleles at a false discovery rate of 0.05. A further reported finding was that TCR beta sequences accurately predicted the HLA-A and HLA-B alleles for most subjects in the first cohort. The classifier was reported to diagnose cytomegalovirus status with high specificity and sensitivity in both the original and validation cohorts. According to the authors, the approach could potentially be generalized to other disease states and immunological phenotypes. Several of the top co-occurrence clusters appeared to be linked to parvovirus B19, influenza, CMV and Epstein-Barr virus, according to a later analysis. Roughly 17 rarely observed V segments, including chromosome 9 orphons, were excluded from the earlier analysis of just under 600 of the donors because counts were too low. Correlated functional status among segregating V segments might be attributable to linkage disequilibrium, but an unknown experimental factor could not be ruled out. When HLA alleles, especially DR and DQ, strongly co-occurred, attributing TCR associations to individual alleles was difficult. Because the 87-base-pair reads could not distinguish some IMGT-functional V segments, including TRBV6-2 and TRBV6-3, those segments were excluded. The sequencing pipeline was judged likely to have produced a cluster of highly shared sequence variants as a technical artifact. CMV serostatus was the only immune exposure information available for the cohort. In a later analysis, most CMV-associated TCR beta chains were found to appear HLA-restricted, with HLA associations seemingly driven largely by CMV exposure. In an earlier analysis of about 540 of the donors, most TCR beta V segments were observed in productive rearrangements about 87% or about 30% of the time, broadly matching IMGT annotations. The cohort was sequenced for TCR beta chains only, and without alpha or paired-chain data the features that could be detected were limited. The study listed approximately 150 TCR beta chains as associated with cytomegalovirus. In a later analysis, HLA-associated TCR beta chains showed more clonal expansion and lower generation probabilities than non-associated chains that were equally common. While some public TCRs were present in many individuals, most TCR sequences turned up only very rarely across donors. V-gene and J-gene trimming of TCR beta chains was associated with a missense DCLRE1C variant in a later genetic analysis, and the association was replicated in an independent cohort. Sequencing depth was assumed to be roughly uniform across donors in the presence/absence analyses, though that assumption may not hold. A later analysis found that TCR association rates varied across HLA loci, with DRB1 alleles showing the most associated TCRs and HLA-C alleles the fewest.

In total, approximately 700 healthy bone marrow donors made up the cohort. At the time of sampling, every cohort member was nominally healthy, though immune exposures that went unrecorded were likely present. The donor tested CMV seropositive and was one of the 289 seropositive cohort members. Every donor gave a peripheral blood sample, and the peripheral blood mononuclear cells from that sample were used for TCR beta sequencing. The Qiagen DNeasy Blood Extraction Kit was used to extract genomic DNA from the blood cell samples. V ends up 3 bases short and J 4 bases short, with an unmatched junction base count of 10. The CDR3 runs 17 amino acids, cysteine and phenylalanine included. The DNA shown is the 51-base CDR3, in frame from base 1. From a lookup of the germline V gene, CDR1 and CDR2 are SGHRS and YFSETQ.

This receptor chain uses TRBV5-1 and TRBJ2-2; the central 9 bases match TRBD2. The origin of this receptor is a woman aged 55-75 years in good health and CMV-seropositive. Sequenced input: PBMCs. For the CDR3, the sequence is CASSSDSGREGTGELFF. At the DNA level, the sequence is TGCGCCAGCAGCTCCGACTCAGGGCGGGAGGGCACCGGGGAGCTGTTTTTT.